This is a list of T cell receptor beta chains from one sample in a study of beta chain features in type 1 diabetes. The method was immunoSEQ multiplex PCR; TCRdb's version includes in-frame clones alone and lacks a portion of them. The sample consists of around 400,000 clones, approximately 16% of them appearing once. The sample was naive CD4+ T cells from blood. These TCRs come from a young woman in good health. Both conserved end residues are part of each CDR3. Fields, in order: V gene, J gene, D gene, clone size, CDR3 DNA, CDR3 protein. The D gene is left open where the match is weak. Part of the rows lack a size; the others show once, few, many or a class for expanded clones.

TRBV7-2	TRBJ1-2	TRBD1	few	TGTGCCAGCAGCCCGATAACCGGGACAGGAACCTATGGCTACACCTTC	CASSPITGTGTYGYTF
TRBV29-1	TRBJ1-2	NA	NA	TGCAGCGTTTCTGACAGGTACTATGGCTACACCTTC	CSVSDRYYGYTF
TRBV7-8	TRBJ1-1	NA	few	TGTGCCAGCAGCTTACAGGGAAACACTGAAGCTTTCTTT	CASSLQGNTEAFF
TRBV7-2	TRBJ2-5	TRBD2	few	TGTGCCAGCAACCTAGCGGGAGGGCGACGAGAGACCCAGTACTTC	CASNLAGGRRETQYF
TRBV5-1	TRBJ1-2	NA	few	TGCGCCAGCAGCCCCAACGGGGGGTACGGCTACACCTTC	CASSPNGGYGYTF
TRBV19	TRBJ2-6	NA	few	TGTGCCAGTAGAACAGGGTCCGGGGCCAACGTCCTGACTTTC	CASRTGSGANVLTF
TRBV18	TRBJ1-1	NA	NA	TGTGCCAGCTCACCAGATTTGGTTACCCGGACTGAAGCTTTCTTT	CASSPDLVTRTEAFF
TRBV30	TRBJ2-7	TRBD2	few	TGTGCCTGGAGTCGACTAGCGGGAGGCTACGAGCAGTACTTC	CAWSRLAGGYEQYF
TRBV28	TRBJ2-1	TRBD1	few	TGTGCCAGCAGTCCCGGGACAGCCTACAATGAGCAGTTCTTC	CASSPGTAYNEQFF
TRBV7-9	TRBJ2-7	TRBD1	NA	TGTGCCAGCAGGGACCCGGGACAGGGGTCCTACGAGCAGTACTTC	CASRDPGQGSYEQYF
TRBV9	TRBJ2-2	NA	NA	TGTGCCAGCAGCGCCCACATAGCGGCGAACACCGGGGAGCTGTTTTTT	CASSAHIAANTGELFF
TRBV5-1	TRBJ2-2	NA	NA	TGCGCCAGCAGCGCGGGACTGACTACCGGGGAGCTGTTTTTT	CASSAGLTTGELFF
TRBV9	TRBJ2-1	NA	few	TGTGCCAGCAGCCTCGGTCGGTATAATGAGCAGTTCTTC	CASSLGRYNEQFF
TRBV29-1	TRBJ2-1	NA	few	TGCAGCGCCGAGGGCTCACACCTCTACAATGAGCAGTTCTTC	CSAEGSHLYNEQFF
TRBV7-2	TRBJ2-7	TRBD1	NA	TGTGCCAGCAGCTTCCTAACAGGGGGCGGTTACGAGCAGTACTTC	CASSFLTGGGYEQYF
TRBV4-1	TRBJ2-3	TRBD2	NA	TGCGCCAGCAGCCAAGGAATGGCGCTAGCGGGAGGCCGGGATACGCAGTATTTT	CASSQGMALAGGRDTQYF
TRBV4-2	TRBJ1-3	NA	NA	TGTGCCAGCAGCCAAGATATAAATCGCTCTGGAAACACCATATATTTT	CASSQDINRSGNTIYF
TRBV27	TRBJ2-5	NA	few	TGTGCCAGCAGTTTAAACTACCAAGAGACCCAGTACTTC	CASSLNYQETQYF
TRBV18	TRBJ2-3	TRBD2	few	TGTGCCAGCCTCGATGCGGGAGGGAGCACAGATACGCAGTATTTT	CASLDAGGSTDTQYF
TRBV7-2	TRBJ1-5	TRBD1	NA	TGTGCCAGCAGCTTATCCGCAGGACAGGGCAATCAGCCCCAGCATTTT	CASSLSAGQGNQPQHF
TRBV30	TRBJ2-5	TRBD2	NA	TGTGCCTGGGTGGGACTAGCGGAACAAGAGACCCAGTACTTC	CAWVGLAEQETQYF
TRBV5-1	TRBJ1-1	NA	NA	TGCGCCAGCAGCTTGAAACAGAGCTCGATGAACACTGAAGCTTTCTTT	CASSLKQSSMNTEAFF
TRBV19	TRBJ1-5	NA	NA	TGTGCCAGTAGTTACCTCCAGGGTGGGAATCAGCCCCAGCATTTT	CASSYLQGGNQPQHF
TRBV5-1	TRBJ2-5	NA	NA	TGCGCCAGCAGCCCAGTCATACGGGAGATGGGCGAGACCCAGTACTTC	CASSPVIREMGETQYF
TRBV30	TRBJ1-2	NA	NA	TGTGCCTGCGGGACTGCGGATGGCTACACCTTC	CACGTADGYTF
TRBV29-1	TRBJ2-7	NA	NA	TGCAGCGTAGCGAGGGCAGTAGCCTACGAGCAGTACTTC	CSVARAVAYEQYF
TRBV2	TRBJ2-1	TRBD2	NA	TGTGCCAGCGATAGCGGGTACAATGAGCAGTTCTTC	CASDSGYNEQFF
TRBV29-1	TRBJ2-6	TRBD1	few	TGCAGCGTTCTGGACGGACAGGGGGCGTCTGGGGCCAACGTCCTGACTTTC	CSVLDGQGASGANVLTF
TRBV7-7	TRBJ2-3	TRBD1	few	TGTGCTAGCAGCTCGACAGGGGCGGATACGCAGTATTTT	CASSSTGADTQYF
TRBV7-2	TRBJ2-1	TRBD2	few	TGTGCCAGCAGCTTCCTGACTAGCGGGGAGAGCTACAATGAGCAGTTCTTC	CASSFLTSGESYNEQFF
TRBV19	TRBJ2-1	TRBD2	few	TGTGCCAGTAGTTTCCGTAGCGGGCAACACAATGAGCAGTTCTTC	CASSFRSGQHNEQFF
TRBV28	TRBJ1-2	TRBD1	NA	TGTGCCAGCAGTTTATGGACAGGGGTGTATGGCTACACCTTC	CASSLWTGVYGYTF
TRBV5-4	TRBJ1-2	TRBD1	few	TGTGCCAGCAGCTTAGACAGGGGGACATATGGCTACACCTTC	CASSLDRGTYGYTF
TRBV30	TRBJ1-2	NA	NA	TGTGCCTGGAGTTCGGGGGGGCGGGCTGGCTACACCTTC	CAWSSGGRAGYTF
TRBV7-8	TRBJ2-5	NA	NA	TGTGCCAGCAGCTTGGGCGGGACCGCAAGGGGAGAGACCCAGTACTTC	CASSLGGTARGETQYF
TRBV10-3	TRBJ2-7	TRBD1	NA	TGTGCCATCGGACAGGGGTCCTACGAGCAGTACTTC	CAIGQGSYEQYF
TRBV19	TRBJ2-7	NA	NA	TGTGCCAGTAGTATTAGGGCTAGCGAGTCCTACGAGCAGTACTTC	CASSIRASESYEQYF
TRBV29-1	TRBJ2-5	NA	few	TGCAGCGTACGGTTGGAGGGCCACCAAGAGACCCAGTACTTC	CSVRLEGHQETQYF
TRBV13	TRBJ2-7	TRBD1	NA	TGTGCCAGCAGCTCGAAGGGGGCTTACGAGCAGTACTTC	CASSSKGAYEQYF
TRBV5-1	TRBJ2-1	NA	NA	TGCGCCAGCAAAAATATAGCGGCTAAGCGGCAGTTCTTC	CASKNIAAKRQFF
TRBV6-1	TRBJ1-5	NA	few	TGTGCCAGCACCGGGACACATAGCAATCAGCCCCAGCATTTT	CASTGTHSNQPQHF
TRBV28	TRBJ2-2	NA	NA	TGTGCCAGCAGTTTAGAAGAGGTCGGGGAGCTGTTTTTT	CASSLEEVGELFF
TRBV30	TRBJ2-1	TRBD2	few	TGTGCCTGGAGCTGGCTAGCGGGGAGCAATGAGCAGTTCTTC	CAWSWLAGSNEQFF
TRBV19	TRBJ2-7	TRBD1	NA	TGTGCCAGTAGTTGGGGCCGGGACAGGGGATACGAGCAGTACTTC	CASSWGRDRGYEQYF
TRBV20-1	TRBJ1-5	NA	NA	TGCAGTGCAGGGGTACAGCCCCAGCATTTT	CSAGVQPQHF
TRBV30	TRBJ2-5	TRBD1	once	TGTGCCTGGGGGACAGGGGGGGAGACCCAGTACTTC	CAWGTGGETQYF
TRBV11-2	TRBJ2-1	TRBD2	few	TGTGCCAGCAGTGGACTAGCGGGGGAGAGCTCCTACAATGAGCAGTTCTTC	CASSGLAGESSYNEQFF
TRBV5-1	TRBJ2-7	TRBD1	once	TGCGCCAGCAGCTTCCAGGGGGTATGGACCGAGGGGGCCTACGAGCAGTACTTC	CASSFQGVWTEGAYEQYF
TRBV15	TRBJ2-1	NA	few	TGTGCCACCAGCTCACAGGGATATGGTGAGCAGTTCTTC	CATSSQGYGEQFF
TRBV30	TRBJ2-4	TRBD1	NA	TGTGCCTGGAGGGCACAGGGGTCCAAAAACATTCAGTACTTC	CAWRAQGSKNIQYF
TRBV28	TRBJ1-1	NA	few	TGTGCCAGCATTCCTGGAGGGCTGAACACTGAAGCTTTCTTT	CASIPGGLNTEAFF
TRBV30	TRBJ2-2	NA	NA	TGTGCCTGGAAAGGGGGGGCGTCCGGGGAGCTGTTTTTT	CAWKGGASGELFF
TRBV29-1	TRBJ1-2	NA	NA	TGCAGCGTCCAGGGGATGCGACGTGGCTACACCTTC	CSVQGMRRGYTF